The next 16 T cell receptor beta chains were all read from a single sample in a study of cytomegalovirus exposure and HLA in healthy donors (dated by TCRdb to between 2016 and 2019). Libraries were made using the immunoSEQ multiplex PCR assay. What TCRdb holds here is the immuneACCESS table cut down to in-frame rearrangements. Part of the clones is not present; checked against another copy, under half of the missing clones reflect an unresolved V gene, and the others are unexplained. The sample table contains 100,000 to 150,000 clones; only one count was recorded for 88% of them. Less than 1.5% of the sample rests with the top ten. The specimen was PBMCs. The source of these receptors is a man aged 25 to 40 in good health and CMV-seronegative.

The J gene is TRBJ2-1, the V gene TRBV6-6; a possible D gene is TRBD2 (5 bases). V was shortened by 6 bases and J by 4 bases, with 16 bases between the two germline ends. CDR1 and CDR2 (germline): MNHNY, SVGAGI (reference sequence). There are 15 residues in the CDR3. CDR3 sequence reads: CASRLSPGLYNEQFF. Written as DNA, the CDR3 is TGTGCCAGCAGACTTTCCCCGGGATTATACAATGAGCAGTTCTTC.

In its sample, this clone was seen once. The rearrangement joins TRBV7-3 to TRBJ2-2, with unresolved D. This CDR3 is 13 amino acids long. Germline V gene lookup returns CDR1 SGHTA and CDR2 FQGTGA. Deletions cut 8 bases from V and 2 bases from J, with 9 bases between. Here the CDR3 reads CASRSPNTGELFF. CDR3 coding DNA: TGTGCCAGCCGTAGCCCCAACACCGGGGAGCTGTTTTTT.

The chain couples TRBV5-4 to TRBJ2-7; D not resolved. V lost 1 base and J lost 0, with 8 bases in between. Germline-derived CDR1 and CDR2 are SGHNT and YYREEE (reference sequence). The CDR3 is 14 residues long. The CDR3 is CASSLLVSSYEQYF. CDR3 nucleotide sequence: TGTGCCAGCAGCTTGCTTGTTAGCTCCTACGAGCAGTACTTC.

This chain uses TRBV2 with TRBJ2-7; D perhaps matches TRBD1 (6 bases). Trimming removed 3 bases from V and 3 bases from J, with 12 bases in between. The CDR3 consists of 14 residues. Germline V CDR1 and CDR2: SNHLY, FYNNEI. CDR3 sequence: CASSEFGGLYEQYF. CDR3 nucleotides: TGTGCCAGCAGTGAGTTTGGGGGCCTCTACGAGCAGTACTTC.

J is TRBJ2-6 and V is TRBV27, with D hard to call. Deletions cut 3 bases from V and 5 bases from J, with 11 bases between. There are 15 residues in the CDR3. From germline, CDR1 is MNHEY and CDR2 SMNVEV (reference sequence). CDR3 nucleotides: TGTGCCAGCAGTTTTGCAGGTTCTAGGGCCAACGTCCTGACTTTC. Residues: CASSFAGSRANVLTF.

This chain joins TRBV7-9 and TRBJ1-4, with 7 bases matching TRBD1. The germline CDR1 and CDR2 sequences are SEHNR and FQNEAQ (reference sequence). The CDR3 loop spans 14 amino acids. V lost 5 bases, J lost 5 bases, and 5 bases stayed unmatched. Here the CDR3 reads CASSRGTVNEKLFF. As DNA, the CDR3 is TGTGCCAGCAGCCGAGGGACAGTGAATGAAAAACTGTTTTTT.

The chain is built from TRBV7-2 and TRBJ1-1; TRBD1 matches at 7 bases. CDR1 SGHTA and CDR2 FQGNSA come from the germline V gene. J was trimmed by 1 base and V by 5 bases; bases with no gene match: 13. The CDR3 covers 17 residues. DNA of the CDR3: TGTGCCAGCAGCCAAGACAGGGATTCGCTTCCGAACACTGAAGCTTTCTTT. As protein: CASSQDRDSLPNTEAFF.

The CDR3 DNA sequence: TGTGCCAGCAGTCCATCATCGGGACTAATCCTTCGTACGAGCATTCAGTACTTC. It translates to CASSPSSGLILRTSIQYF. The rearrangement uses TRBV27 and TRBJ2-4, with TRBD2 matching 7 bases. The germline gives CDR1 MNHEY, CDR2 SMNVEV (reference sequence). The length of the CDR3 is 18 residues. With 5 bases clipped from V and 9 bases from J, the junction kept 22 bases outside the gene matches.

The chain uses TRBV5-6 and TRBJ2-7; no clear D. The CDR3 has 13 residues. V lost 1 base, J lost 1 base, and 6 bases lay in between. Germline lookup yields CDR1 SGHDT and CDR2 YYEEEE. CDR3 protein: CASSLRGSYEQYF. In nucleotides, the CDR3 is TGTGCCAGCAGCTTGCGCGGTTCCTACGAGCAGTACTTC.

The rearrangement uses TRBV29-1 and TRBJ2-6; D not certain. V dropped 1 base and J dropped 0 bases, with 16 bases sitting between them. CDR1 is SQVTM and CDR2 is ANQGSEA in the germline V gene. The CDR3 has 18 amino acids. CDR3: CSVEGRGSRSSGANVLTF. The CDR3 DNA sequence: TGCAGCGTTGAAGGCCGTGGCAGTCGGAGCTCTGGGGCCAACGTCCTGACTTTC.

The chain couples TRBV5-6 to TRBJ1-6; 7 bases fit TRBD1. Trimming at V came to 2 bases and at J to 5 bases, leaving 16 bases not matched to a gene. CDR1 and CDR2 (germline): SGHDT, YYEEEE. The CDR3 sequence is 19 residues long. CDR3 protein: CASSFEGALRPHNNSPLHF. Written as DNA, the CDR3 is TGTGCCAGCAGCTTTGAGGGGGCCCTGAGGCCCCACAATAATTCACCCCTCCACTTT.

This clone was found a few times. Other DNA sequences from this sample encode an identical CDR3 as well. The genes are TRBV19 and TRBJ2-7, with 7 nucleotides matching TRBD1. V dropped 4 bases and J dropped 3; count of bases not matched to a gene: 3. CDR1 and CDR2 from the germline V gene are LNHDA and SQIVND (reference sequence). This CDR3 spans 13 amino acids. The CDR3 bases are TGTGCCAGTAGTACACGGGACAGCTACGAGCAGTACTTC. Translated: CASSTRDSYEQYF.

The chain recombines TRBV25-1 with TRBJ2-7; 8 bases agree with TRBD2. The CDR3 loop spans 16 amino acids. Germline V CDR1 and CDR2: MGHDK, SYGVNS. With V trimmed by 8 bases and J by 0 bases, 12 bases remained unmatched. The CDR3 here is CASGPIVAGGSYEQYF. The DNA of the CDR3 is TGTGCCAGCGGACCCATCGTGGCGGGAGGCTCCTACGAGCAGTACTTC.

This clone was counted a few times. J is TRBJ2-6 and V is TRBV4-3; D remains ambiguous. V gave up 0 bases and J gave up 0 bases, with 6 bases separating them. Per the germline V gene, CDR1 is LGHNA and CDR2 is YSLEER. The CDR3 totals 16 residues. Here the CDR3 DNA reads TGCGCCAGCAGCCAAGAGGCGGCCTCTGGGGCCAACGTCCTGACTTTC. This translates into CASSQEAASGANVLTF.

The rearrangement links TRBV2 to TRBJ2-1; 11 positions agree with TRBD1. Germline CDR1 reads SNHLY; CDR2 reads FYNNEI. J was trimmed by 9 bases and V by 7 bases; bases with no gene match: 2. CDR3 length: 12 amino acids. The CDR3 spells CASTGQGGEQFF. The CDR3 nucleotides are TGTGCCAGCACGGGACAGGGGGGTGAGCAGTTCTTC.

This clone has a single count. V usage is TRBV10-1 and J usage is TRBJ2-3; 10 positions agree with TRBD2. Germline CDR1 is WNHNN and CDR2 is SYGVQD (reference sequence). V shed 6 bases and J 6 bases; nucleotides not matched to a gene: 6. The CDR3 loop spans 14 amino acids. The chain's CDR3 is CASRDSGRSDTQYF. The DNA of the CDR3 is TGCGCCAGCAGGGATAGCGGGAGGTCGGATACGCAGTATTTT.